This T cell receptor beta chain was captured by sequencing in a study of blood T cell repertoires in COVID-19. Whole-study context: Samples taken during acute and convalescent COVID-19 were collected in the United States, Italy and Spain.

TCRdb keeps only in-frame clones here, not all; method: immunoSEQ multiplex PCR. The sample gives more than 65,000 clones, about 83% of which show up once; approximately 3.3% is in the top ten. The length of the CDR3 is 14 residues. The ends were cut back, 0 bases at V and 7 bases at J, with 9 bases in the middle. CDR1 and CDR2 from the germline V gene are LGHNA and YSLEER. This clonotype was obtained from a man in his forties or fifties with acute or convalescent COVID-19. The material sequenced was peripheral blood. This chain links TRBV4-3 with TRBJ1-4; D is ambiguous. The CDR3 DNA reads TGCGCCAGCAGCCAAGATCTAGGAACTGAAAAACTGTTTTTT. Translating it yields CASSQDLGTEKLFF.